This entry lists 30 T cell receptor beta chains sequenced from one sample in a study of TIL therapy for anti-PD-1-resistant metastatic lung cancer. The libraries were made with immunoSEQ v3. Here immunoSEQ multiplex PCR was the method, and the copy in TCRdb shows in-frame clones only, minus some. The data contain tens of thousands of clones, 73% of them seen just once; the ten biggest clones take up 4.5% to 7%. The time point is: pre-treatment sample, taken before nivolumab and TIL therapy. The material sequenced was blood, taken at baseline. Receptors originate from a person between 25 and 80 years old with non-small cell lung cancer.

This chain joins TRBV4-3 and TRBJ2-2; the D is unclear. This CDR3 is built from 15 residues. V was cut by 0 bases and J by 5 bases, with 10 bases left in between. Germline CDR1 and CDR2: LGHNA and YSLEER. CDR3 region: CASSQEHGRTGELFF. The CDR3 coding sequence is TGCGCCAGCAGCCAAGAGCATGGACGGACCGGGGAGCTGTTTTTT.

The chain carries TRBV14 and TRBJ1-1, with 7 bases fitting TRBD1. CDR1 is SGHDN, CDR2 FVKESK, per germline. V shed 0 bases, J shed 2 bases, and the junction held 6 bases outside the gene matches. CDR3 length equals 16 residues. In nucleotides, the CDR3 is TGTGCCAGCAGCCAAGACCTGGGACAGTATAACACTGAAGCTTTCTTT. Its protein is CASSQDLGQYNTEAFF.

The chain links TRBV6-6 to TRBJ2-2; no clear D gene. The CDR3 runs to 13 residues. V was pared by 5 bases and J by 3 bases, with 7 bases between. Germline values: CDR1 MNHNY, CDR2 SVGAGI (reference sequence). CDR3 sequence reads: CASSHRDTGELFF. The DNA of the CDR3 is TGTGCCAGCAGTCACCGGGACACCGGGGAGCTGTTTTTT.

The chain recombines TRBV6-1 with TRBJ1-1, with D possibly being TRBD1 (5 bases). Germline V lookup: CDR1 MNHNS, CDR2 SASEGT. Trimming removed 6 bases at V and 1 base at J, with 9 bases between. CDR3 size: 13 residues. DNA of the CDR3: TGTGCCAGCAGACAGGACACGAACACTGAAGCTTTCTTT. This sequence encodes CASRQDTNTEAFF.

The table lists this clone with a count of one. V usage is TRBV18 and J usage is TRBJ2-2; D not resolved. The CDR3 runs to 16 residues. With 2 bases removed from V and 1 base from J, the gap between germline ends came to 11 bases. Looked up from germline, CDR1 is KGHSH and CDR2 is LQKENI. The CDR3 sequence is CASSPRASKNTGELFF. The CDR3 nucleotides are TGTGCCAGCTCACCAAGAGCCAGTAAGAACACCGGGGAGCTGTTTTTT. The whole variable domain, filled in from reference TRBV18 and TRBJ2-2, reads NAGVMQNPRHLVRRRGQEARLRCSPMKGHSHVYWYRQLPEEGLKFMVYLQKENIIDESGMPKERFSAEFPKEGPSILRIQQVVRGDSAAYFCASSPRASKNTGELFFGEGSRLTVL.

The chain couples TRBV28 to TRBJ1-1, with 7 bases lining up with TRBD1. Germline values: CDR1 MDHEN, CDR2 SYDVKM. The length of the CDR3 is 15 residues. Trimming took 6 bases from V and 1 from J; bases not matched to a gene: 8. The CDR3: CASSVGTASNTEAFF. The CDR3 DNA is TGTGCCAGCAGCGTGGGGACAGCGTCGAACACTGAAGCTTTCTTT. The variable domain in full, completed from reference TRBV28 and TRBJ1-1, reads DVKVTQSSRYLVKRTGEKVFLECVQDMDHENMFWYRQDPGLGLRLIYFSYDVKMKEKGDIPEGYSVSREKKERFSLILESASTNQTSMYLCASSVGTASNTEAFFGQGTRLTVV.

The gene calls are TRBV28 and TRBJ1-1; D remains unclear. The V and J ends lost 5 bases and 10 bases respectively, with 14 bases between them. The germline gives CDR1 MDHEN, CDR2 SYDVKM. This CDR3 is built from 12 residues. The CDR3 is CASSLRESAAFF. Here the CDR3 DNA reads TGTGCCAGCAGTCTACGGGAATCTGCAGCTTTCTTT. The variable domain in full, with the rest retrieved from reference TRBV28 and TRBJ1-1, is DVKVTQSSRYLVKRTGEKVFLECVQDMDHENMFWYRQDPGLGLRLIYFSYDVKMKEKGDIPEGYSVSREKKERFSLILESASTNQTSMYLCASSLRESAAFFGQGTRLTVV.

This chain connects TRBV7-9 to TRBJ2-1, with 9 nucleotides matching TRBD1. There are 14 residues in the CDR3. V shed 5 bases, J shed 8 bases, and the junction held 7 bases outside the gene matches. Germline CDR1 SEHNR, CDR2 FQNEAQ (reference sequence). In nucleotides, the CDR3 is TGTGCCAGCAGCCTACAGGGGGCTTGGGATGAGCAGTTCTTC. Translated, it gives CASSLQGAWDEQFF.

The chain couples TRBV2 to TRBJ1-5; D is unresolved. The germline CDR1 and CDR2 sequences are SNHLY and FYNNEI. The ends were cut back, 2 bases at V and 5 bases at J, with 10 bases in the middle. The CDR3 contains 14 residues. The CDR3 coding sequence is TGTGCCAGCAGTGAACGGAGGAGTGATCAGCCCCAGCATTTT. As protein: CASSERRSDQPQHF. Full variable domain (remainder filled in from reference TRBV2 and TRBJ1-5): EPEVTQTPSHQVTQMGQEVILRCVPISNHLYFYWYRQILGQKVEFLVSFYNNEISEKSEIFDDQFSVERPDGSNFTLKIRSTKLEDSAMYFCASSERRSDQPQHFGDGTRLSIL.

V usage is TRBV6-6 and J usage is TRBJ2-1; D remains ambiguous. The CDR3 length is 14 residues. Germline V CDR1 and CDR2: MNHNY, SVGAGI (reference sequence). Between the trimmed V and J ends, which lost 5 bases and 4 bases, there was a span of 12 bases. This chain's CDR3 is CASSHPPRYNEQFF. CDR3 coding DNA: TGTGCCAGCAGTCACCCCCCGCGATACAATGAGCAGTTCTTC.

The chain carries TRBV7-9 and TRBJ2-5; D is undetermined. The V end lost 7 bases, the J end lost 2 bases, and 5 bases lay between the germline ends. The CDR3 runs 11 residues. CDR1 is SEHNR, CDR2 FQNEAQ, per germline (reference sequence). The DNA of the CDR3 is TGTGCCAGCACCAATCAAGAGACCCAGTACTTC. Its protein is CASTNQETQYF.

The rearrangement joins TRBV7-8 to TRBJ2-1; 7 positions agree with TRBD1. The CDR3 spans 11 residues. Germline V gene data show CDR1 as SGHVS and CDR2 as FQNEAQ. The V gene end was trimmed by 5 bases and the J gene end by 12 bases; junction bases not matched to a gene: 4. CDR3 loop: CASSLRTGQFF. The CDR3 nucleotides read TGTGCCAGCAGCCTTCGGACAGGGCAGTTCTTC.

This clone turned up a few times. The V call is TRBV10-3, the J call TRBJ1-2; D remains ambiguous. The CDR3 has 13 amino acids. The germline CDR1 and CDR2 sequences are ENHRY and SYGVKD. V shed 0 bases and J shed 5 bases, with 7 bases lying between them. CDR3 nucleotide sequence: TGTGCCATCAGTGAGTCGCGAGGGTATGGCTACACCTTC. It codes for CAISESRGYGYTF.

V and J are TRBV5-1 and TRBJ2-7; 10 bases match TRBD2. CDR1 is SGHRS, CDR2 YFSETQ, per germline. The V segment lost 5 bases and the J segment 1 base; nucleotides outside the gene matches: 9. The CDR3 has 16 residues. The CDR3 loop is CASSHASGRTSYEQYF. For the CDR3, the DNA is TGCGCCAGCAGTCACGCTAGCGGGAGAACTTCCTACGAGCAGTACTTC.

A single count supports this clone. The V call is TRBV4-3, the J call TRBJ1-5, with D maybe TRBD1 (6 bases). The CDR3 length is 15 residues. Trimming pared 0 bases from V and 7 bases from J, leaving 13 bases between. CDR1 and CDR2 from the germline V gene are LGHNA and YSLEER. Here the CDR3 reads CASSQDRGAAQPQHF. As DNA, the CDR3 is TGCGCCAGCAGCCAAGATCGGGGGGCCGCGCAGCCCCAGCATTTT.

J is TRBJ2-1 and V is TRBV6-1, with a weak D call TRBD2 (5 bases). V was cut by 2 bases and J by 7 bases, with 15 bases left in between. In germline, CDR1 is MNHNS, CDR2 SASEGT. This CDR3 region has 15 residues. Here the CDR3 DNA reads TGTGCCAGCAGTGAAAGGAGCGGACTTCGAAATGAGCAGTTCTTC. Its protein is CASSERSGLRNEQFF.

The V gene is TRBV4-2, the J gene TRBJ2-1, with a weak D call TRBD1 (6 bases). CDR1 and CDR2 from the germline V gene are LGHNA and YNFKEQ. V dropped 4 bases and J dropped 9 bases, with 10 bases sitting between them. The CDR3 runs 12 residues. CDR3 sequence (DNA): TGTGCCAGCAGCCGAACAGGGACTGAGCAGTTCTTC. Its translation is CASSRTGTEQFF.

The rearrangement joins TRBV5-1 to TRBJ2-5; D call uncertain. CDR1 and CDR2 (germline): SGHRS, YFSETQ. Trimming shortened V by 5 bases and J by 4 bases, and 9 bases separated the two germline ends. This CDR3 contains 12 residues. This chain's CDR3 is CASRESSETQYF. The CDR3 DNA follows: TGCGCCAGCAGAGAGAGTTCAGAGACCCAGTACTTC. Variable domain in full (rest from reference TRBV5-1 and TRBJ2-5): KAGVTQTPRYLIKTRGQQVTLSCSPISGHRSVSWYQQTPGQGLQFLFEYFSETQRNKGNFPGRFSGRQFSNSRSEMNVSTLELGDSALYLCASRESSETQYFGPGTRLLVL.

The chain combines TRBV5-4 with TRBJ2-7, with 12 bases matching TRBD2. Looked up from germline, CDR1 is SGHNT and CDR2 is YYREEE (reference sequence). This CDR3 has 15 amino acids. Losses at the gene ends were 4 bases for V and 7 bases for J; bases not matched to a gene: 9. The CDR3 nucleotides read TGTGCCAGCAGCACTCCTAGCGGGAGGGGACGGGAGCAGTACTTC. Its translation: CASSTPSGRGREQYF. The full variable domain, its missing parts supplied by reference TRBV5-4 and TRBJ2-7, is ETGVTQSPTHLIKTRGQQVTLRCSSQSGHNTVSWYQQALGQGPQFIFQYYREEENGRGNFPPRFSGLQFPNYSSELNVNALELDDSALYLCASSTPSGRGREQYFGPGTRLTVT.

The chain combines TRBV28 with TRBJ1-2; TRBD1 is a possible D gene (5 bases). The germline CDR1 and CDR2 sequences are MDHEN and SYDVKM. V gave up 7 bases and J gave up 4 bases, with 16 bases separating them. This CDR3 has 14 amino acids. Here the CDR3 reads CASTGETLGYGYTF. CDR3 in DNA: TGTGCCAGCACGGGGGAGACCCTGGGCTATGGCTACACCTTC.

J is TRBJ2-7 and V is TRBV7-8; 8 bases map to TRBD1. V lost 5 bases and J lost 2; bases outside the gene matches: 11. Per germline, CDR1 SGHVS and CDR2 FQNEAQ. The CDR3 is made up of 16 amino acids. CDR3 sequence reads: CASSQGGQGNPYEQYF. CDR3 DNA sequence: TGTGCCAGCAGCCAAGGAGGACAGGGAAACCCCTACGAGCAGTACTTC.

The chain is built from TRBV7-2 and TRBJ1-2; 8 bases line up with TRBD1. This CDR3 spans 16 amino acids. J was trimmed by 7 bases and V by 5 bases; bases with no gene match: 15. Germline loops: CDR1 SGHTA, CDR2 FQGNSA. The CDR3 spells CASSAASRGRILGYTF. The DNA of the CDR3 is TGTGCCAGCAGCGCGGCCTCCAGGGGGCGTATCCTTGGCTACACCTTC.

This rearrangement joins TRBV11-2 to TRBJ2-7; D perhaps matches TRBD1 (5 bases). Per the germline V gene, CDR1 is SGHAT and CDR2 is FQNNGV. V was pared by 3 bases and J by 4 bases, with 10 bases between. This CDR3 has 13 amino acids. The CDR3 nucleotides are TGTGCCAGCAGCTTCGCCAGGGCTTACGAGCAGTACTTC. Its translation is CASSFARAYEQYF.

The genes are TRBV9 and TRBJ2-1, with D perhaps matching TRBD1 or TRBD2 (5 bases each). There are 15 residues in the CDR3. Germline CDR1 SGDLS, CDR2 YYNGEE. With 3 bases removed from V and 0 bases from J, the gap between germline ends came to 10 bases. The CDR3 DNA reads as TGTGCCAGCAGCGCTTGGGGGAGCTCCTACAATGAGCAGTTCTTC. Amino acid sequence: CASSAWGSSYNEQFF.

V usage is TRBV11-2 and J usage is TRBJ2-3; 9 bases fit TRBD2. Per germline, CDR1 SGHAT and CDR2 FQNNGV. J was trimmed by 1 base and V by 5 bases; bases with no gene match: 7. The length of the CDR3 is 16 residues. Here the CDR3 DNA reads TGTGCCAGCAGCCTCGGGCCTAGCGGGGGCACAGATACGCAGTATTTT. Its translation is CASSLGPSGGTDTQYF.

This clone appeared a few times. This sequence joins TRBV14 and TRBJ1-2; the D is unclear. Germline-derived CDR1 and CDR2 are SGHDN and FVKESK. The CDR3 is 12 residues long. V was pared by 1 base and J by 1 base, with 1 base between. The CDR3 DNA reads TGTGCCAGCAGCCAAGGTAACTATGGCTACACCTTC. Residues: CASSQGNYGYTF.

The J gene is TRBJ2-5, the V gene TRBV5-8; the D gene is possibly TRBD1 (5 bases). V was pared by 4 bases and J by 5 bases, with 15 bases between. The CDR3 totals 14 residues. Germline V gene sequence: CDR1 SGHTS, CDR2 YDEGEE. Written as DNA, the CDR3 is TGTGCCAGCAGCCCTGAGACAGCCGGCGAGACCCAGTACTTC. This gives the protein CASSPETAGETQYF. The full variable domain, completed using reference TRBV5-8 and TRBJ2-5, is EAGVTQSPTHLIKTRGQQATLRCSPISGHTSVYWYQQALGLGLQFLLWYDEGEERNRGNFPPRFSGRQFPNYSSELNVNALELEDSALYLCASSPETAGETQYFGPGTRLLVL.

This clone occurred a few times. CDR3 amino acids: CASSAQGAAAFF. CDR3 DNA sequence: TGTGCCAGCAGCGCCCAGGGAGCGGCGGCTTTCTTT. This chain joins TRBV7-8 and TRBJ1-1; weak D call: TRBD1 (5 bases). CDR1 is SGHVS and CDR2 is FQNEAQ in the germline V gene. The length of the CDR3 is 12 residues. V shed 5 bases and J shed 11 bases, with 15 bases lying between them.

A single count supports this clone. The gene calls are TRBV29-1 and TRBJ1-1, with a possible D match to TRBD1 (6 bases). The CDR3 extends over 11 amino acids. With 7 bases removed from V and 10 bases from J, the gap between germline ends came to 16 bases. Germline CDR1 reads SQVTM; CDR2 reads ANQGSEA. CDR3 DNA: TGCAGCGCCTCCCGAGGGGGTGTAGCTTTCTTT. It codes for CSASRGGVAFF.

The chain is built from TRBV4-1 and TRBJ2-5; D remains unclear. Germline V lookup: CDR1 MGHRA, CDR2 YSYEKL. Trimming stripped 1 base from V and 1 base from J, with 7 bases between. There are 14 residues in the CDR3. The CDR3 sequence is CASSQVVIQETQYF. The DNA of the CDR3 is TGCGCCAGCAGCCAAGTAGTTATCCAAGAGACCCAGTACTTC.